Presented here are 29 T cell receptor beta chains from one specimen sequenced in a study of OX40 agonist ivuxolimab in advanced cancers. Method: immunoSEQ multiplex PCR; TCRdb's copy keeps in-frame clones and lacks some. This sample has some 65,000 clones; around 84% occur once, and the top ten carry 4%. Sequencing used CD4+ or CD8+ T cells sorted from blood, obtained in a trial of the OX40 agonist ivuxolimab. The receptors were gathered from an adult with an advanced solid tumor such as melanoma, head and neck, liver or kidney cancer.

This clone showed up just a few times. The rearrangement uses TRBV28 and TRBJ1-1; D is undetermined. Trimming took 2 bases from V and 5 from J, leaving 6 bases between them. The CDR3 is 12 residues long. From germline, CDR1 is MDHEN and CDR2 SYDVKM. The CDR3 here is CASSLVFTEAFF. CDR3 DNA: TGTGCCAGCAGTTTAGTGTTTACTGAAGCTTTCTTT.

The chain carries TRBV4-1 and TRBJ2-5; 14 bases line up with TRBD2. Germline V gene lookup returns CDR1 MGHRA and CDR2 YSYEKL. Trimming at V came to 4 bases and at J to 5 bases, leaving 6 bases not matched to a gene. This CDR3 spans 16 amino acids. CDR3 protein: CASSRTSGGWDETQYF. The CDR3 DNA sequence: TGCGCCAGCAGCCGGACTAGCGGGGGGTGGGACGAGACCCAGTACTTC.

The J gene is TRBJ1-2, the V gene TRBV7-8; D ambiguous. The CDR3 is 14 residues long. V was pared by 5 bases and J by 8 bases, with 18 bases between. Per germline, CDR1 SGHVS and CDR2 FQNEAQ. The CDR3 here is CASSPDGRQGGYTF. The CDR3, as DNA: TGTGCCAGCAGCCCAGACGGCAGGCAAGGCGGCTACACCTTC.

This clone appeared a few times. This rearrangement joins TRBV5-1 to TRBJ2-7; TRBD1 might be the D (6 bases). In germline, CDR1 is SGHRS, CDR2 YFSETQ. The CDR3 is made up of 12 amino acids. With 1 base removed from V and 4 bases from J, the gap between germline ends came to 6 bases. The CDR3 DNA reads TGCGCCAGCAGCTTGACAGGGTACGAGCAGTACTTC. This translates into CASSLTGYEQYF.

This clone has a handful of counts. The rearrangement links TRBV7-2 to TRBJ2-1; D gene ambiguous. Trimming cost V 5 bases and J 9 bases, with 11 bases left between them. There are 12 residues in the CDR3. Germline CDR1 reads SGHTA; CDR2 reads FQGNSA. The CDR3: CASSPGLGEQFF. The CDR3, as DNA: TGTGCCAGCAGCCCTGGCTTGGGTGAGCAGTTCTTC. Combining the CDR3 with reference TRBV7-2 and TRBJ2-1 gives the whole variable domain GAGVSQSPSNKVTEKGKDVELRCDPISGHTALYWYRQSLGQGLEFLIYFQGNSAPDKSGLPSDRFSAERTGGSVSTLTIQRTQQEDSAVYLCASSPGLGEQFFGPGTRLTVL.

The chain couples TRBV2 to TRBJ2-3; either TRBD1 or TRBD2 may fit D (5 bases each). The CDR3 is made up of 13 amino acids. Germline V CDR1 and CDR2: SNHLY, FYNNEI. The V gene lost 4 bases and the J gene lost 2 bases, with 7 bases spanning the gap. The CDR3 sequence: CASSAGTTDTQYF. The CDR3 DNA reads as TGTGCCAGCAGTGCTGGGACCACAGATACGCAGTATTTT. The whole variable domain, remainder taken from reference TRBV2 and TRBJ2-3, is EPEVTQTPSHQVTQMGQEVILRCVPISNHLYFYWYRQILGQKVEFLVSFYNNEISEKSEIFDDQFSVERPDGSNFTLKIRSTKLEDSAMYFCASSAGTTDTQYFGPGTRLTVL.

The J gene is TRBJ2-7, the V gene TRBV28, with TRBD2 as a possible D gene (5 bases). Germline CDR1 is MDHEN and CDR2 is SYDVKM. Trimming stripped 1 base from V and 9 bases from J, with 16 bases between. CDR3 size: 14 residues. CDR3 residues: CASSLSDYSAMQYF. CDR3 nucleotides: TGTGCCAGCAGTTTATCCGACTACTCGGCAATGCAGTACTTC. Supplemented by reference TRBV28 and TRBJ2-7, the full variable domain reads DVKVTQSSRYLVKRTGEKVFLECVQDMDHENMFWYRQDPGLGLRLIYFSYDVKMKEKGDIPEGYSVSREKKERFSLILESASTNQTSMYLCASSLSDYSAMQYFGPGTRLTVT.

V is TRBV6-1 and J is TRBJ1-1, with D perhaps matching TRBD1 (5 bases). The CDR3 runs 13 residues. Germline values: CDR1 MNHNS, CDR2 SASEGT. With 4 bases removed from V and 4 bases from J, the gap between germline ends came to 10 bases. Here the CDR3 DNA reads TGTGCCAGCAGTGTGGGGCAGGGCACTGAAGCTTTCTTT. Protein: CASSVGQGTEAFF.

The sample holds a few counts of this clone. V gene TRBV14 combines with J gene TRBJ2-7, with D possibly being TRBD2 (7 bases). The CDR3 extends over 16 amino acids. Between the trimmed V and J ends, which lost 6 bases and 4 bases, there was a span of 22 bases. Germline CDR1 is SGHDN and CDR2 is FVKESK. The CDR3 loop is CASSRITGGPGYEQYF. In DNA, the CDR3 is TGTGCCAGCAGTAGGATTACGGGGGGCCCTGGGTACGAGCAGTACTTC.

This rearrangement joins TRBV6-5 to TRBJ2-7, with 8 bases matching TRBD2. Trimming cost V 5 bases and J 6 bases; bases outside gene matches: 12. The CDR3 has 15 amino acids. Germline values: CDR1 MNHEY, CDR2 SVGAGI. In nucleotides, the CDR3 is TGTGCCAGCAGTCCCCGCTGGACTAGCATGGGCGAGCAGTACTTC. Protein sequence: CASSPRWTSMGEQYF.

This clone was recorded a few times. The chain links TRBV7-9 to TRBJ1-2; the D is unclear. Germline lookup yields CDR1 SEHNR and CDR2 FQNEAQ (reference sequence). This CDR3 region has 13 residues. The ends were cut back, 0 bases at V and 6 bases at J, with 8 bases in the middle. CDR3 coding DNA: TGTGCCAGCAGCTTAGCGGGAGGGAATGGCTACACCTTC. It codes for CASSLAGGNGYTF.

The rearrangement uses TRBV30 and TRBJ2-2; no reliable D call. V gave up 4 bases and J gave up 5 bases, with 14 bases separating them. The germline V gene encodes CDR1 GTSNPN and CDR2 SVGIG (reference sequence). The CDR3 loop spans 14 amino acids. CDR3 in DNA: TGTGCCTGGATGGTTCGGGTAGGGACCGGGGAGCTGTTTTTT. Translation: CAWMVRVGTGELFF.

The V gene is TRBV4-1, the J gene TRBJ1-2, with D unclear. The CDR3 length is 16 residues. V gave up 0 bases and J gave up 4 bases, with 15 bases separating them. Germline lookup yields CDR1 MGHRA and CDR2 YSYEKL. Here the CDR3 reads CASSQDAQLPFYGYTF. CDR3 sequence (DNA): TGCGCCAGCAGCCAAGATGCGCAGCTACCTTTCTATGGCTACACCTTC.

The chain links TRBV20-1 to TRBJ1-1; D is undetermined. CDR1 is DFQATT and CDR2 is SNEGSKA in the germline V gene (reference sequence). Trimming removed 3 bases from V and 7 bases from J, with 9 bases in between. The CDR3 is 11 amino acids. CDR3 nucleotide sequence: TGCAGTGCTAGCGCAGGCATTGAAGCTTTCTTT. Residues: CSASAGIEAFF.

The V call is TRBV11-2, the J call TRBJ1-3; 7 bases fit TRBD1. CDR1 and CDR2 (germline): SGHAT, FQNNGV. Unmatched junction bases numbered 5, after V lost 6 bases and J lost 0 bases. This CDR3 is 15 amino acids long. CDR3 sequence (DNA): TGTGCCAGCAGGGTAGCAGGGGGCTCTGGAAACACCATATATTTT. It yields the protein CASRVAGGSGNTIYF.

CDR3 DNA: TGTGCCAGCATCTATTTTAATTACTATAGCAATCAGCCCCAGCATTTT. Its translation: CASIYFNYYSNQPQHF. The chain carries TRBV21-1 and TRBJ1-5. TRBV21-1 is a documented pseudogene. CDR3 length equals 16 residues.

The chain uses TRBV10-1 and TRBJ2-1, with TRBD2 identical over 11 bases. J lost 4 bases, V lost 4 bases, and 3 bases had no gene match. The germline gives CDR1 WNHNN, CDR2 SYGVQD (reference sequence). CDR3 length: 15 amino acids. CDR3 region: CASSGGLAVYNEQFF. The CDR3, as DNA: TGCGCCAGCAGTGGGGGACTAGCGGTATACAATGAGCAGTTCTTC.

The rearrangement uses TRBV4-3 and TRBJ2-5; tentative D call: TRBD1 (5 bases). The germline gives CDR1 LGHNA, CDR2 YSLEER. The ends were cut back, 0 bases at V and 5 bases at J, with 7 bases in the middle. CDR3 size: 13 residues. CDR3 loop: CASSQDYRETQYF. DNA for the CDR3: TGCGCCAGCAGCCAAGATTACAGGGAGACCCAGTACTTC.

The chain uses TRBV29-1 and TRBJ1-2; D may be TRBD1 (6 bases). CDR3 length equals 11 residues. CDR1 SQVTM and CDR2 ANQGSEA come from the germline V gene. V gave up 7 bases and J gave up 2 bases, with 8 bases separating them. The CDR3 DNA reads as TGCAGCGCAGGGGAGAACTATGGCTACACCTTC. It codes for CSAGENYGYTF.

The chain has TRBV18 and TRBJ2-7; 9 bases fit TRBD1. Germline trimming cut 4 bases from V and 0 bases from J; bases unmatched to any gene: 1. Germline CDR1 KGHSH, CDR2 LQKENI. CDR3 size: 14 residues. In DNA, the CDR3 is TGTGCCAGCTCACAACAGGGGGCCTCCTACGAGCAGTACTTC. It specifies CASSQQGASYEQYF.

CDR3 sequence (DNA): TGTGCCAGCAGCGATCGGCCTAGCGGGAGGTCAGATACGCAGTATTTT. The encoded protein is CASSDRPSGRSDTQYF. The chain recombines TRBV9 with TRBJ2-3, with TRBD2 matching over 11 bases. There are 16 residues in the CDR3. The ends lost 3 bases at V and 4 bases at J; junction bases unmatched: 7. Germline V CDR1 and CDR2: SGDLS, YYNGEE.

In the case of this clone: The sample holds other DNA sequences that translate to the same CDR3. This chain links TRBV9 with TRBJ2-7; D unclear. Germline lookup yields CDR1 SGDLS and CDR2 YYNGEE. This CDR3 contains 14 residues. The ends were cut back, 0 bases at V and 1 base at J, with 8 bases in the middle. The CDR3 is CASSVATGSYEQYF. CDR3 nucleotide sequence: TGTGCCAGCAGCGTAGCTACTGGTTCCTACGAGCAGTACTTC.

The rearrangement links TRBV5-4 to TRBJ2-3; tentative D call: TRBD2 (6 bases). This CDR3 is built from 12 residues. Trimming removed 3 bases from V and 4 bases from J, with 6 bases in between. Germline lookup yields CDR1 SGHNT and CDR2 YYREEE (reference sequence). CDR3 nucleotides: TGTGCCAGCAGCTGGGGGGCAGATACGCAGTATTTT. This gives the protein CASSWGADTQYF.

This sequence joins TRBV19 and TRBJ2-3; 14 bases line up with TRBD2. CDR1 LNHDA and CDR2 SQIVND come from the germline V gene (reference sequence). This CDR3 has 16 residues. Losses at the gene ends were 3 bases for V and 1 base for J; bases not matched to a gene: 0. CDR3 sequence: CASSMGLAGGTDTQYF. The CDR3 region has the DNA TGTGCCAGTAGTATGGGACTAGCGGGGGGCACAGATACGCAGTATTTT.

The chain joins TRBV6-5 to TRBJ2-7; no definite D call. Germline lookup yields CDR1 MNHEY and CDR2 SVGAGI. The ends were cut back, 2 bases at V and 2 bases at J, with 13 bases in the middle. The CDR3 totals 15 residues. The CDR3 nucleotides are TGTGCCAGCAGTTACCGCGAGACTGGAACCTACGAGCAGTACTTC. Translating gives CASSYRETGTYEQYF.

The genes are TRBV27 and TRBJ2-5; weak D call: TRBD1 (6 bases). The CDR3 is 12 residues long. Germline assignment: CDR1 MNHEY and CDR2 SMNVEV (reference sequence). V lost 3 bases, J lost 14 bases, and 16 bases lay in between. For the CDR3, the DNA is TGTGCCAGCAGTTTGACAGGAGCTAACCCTTACTTC. This encodes CASSLTGANPYF.

The rearrangement uses TRBV28 and TRBJ1-1, with 8 bases fitting TRBD1. The V gene's germline CDR1 is MDHEN and CDR2 SYDVKM. This CDR3 is built from 14 residues. The V segment lost 6 bases and the J segment 3 bases; nucleotides outside the gene matches: 6. CDR3: CASRGDRSHTEAFF. CDR3 sequence (DNA): TGTGCCAGCAGGGGGGACAGGTCTCACACTGAAGCTTTCTTT.

The rearrangement joins TRBV9 to TRBJ1-6; possible D gene TRBD1, 6 bases. Trimming left V 0 bases short and J 9 bases short, with 13 bases between. This CDR3 contains 15 residues. Germline V CDR1 and CDR2: SGDLS, YYNGEE. CDR3 sequence: CASSVGEGGGSPLHF. Written as DNA, the CDR3 is TGTGCCAGCAGCGTAGGAGAGGGGGGAGGTTCACCCCTCCACTTT.

The gene calls are TRBV27 and TRBJ2-7; 10 bases agree with TRBD2. The CDR3 extends over 16 amino acids. Germline CDR1 MNHEY, CDR2 SMNVEV (reference sequence). V was pared by 3 bases and J by 7 bases, with 12 bases of the junction left unmatched. CDR3 in amino acids: CASSFRGAGGLGEQYF. DNA for the CDR3: TGTGCCAGCAGTTTCCGAGGAGCGGGAGGGCTCGGGGAGCAGTACTTC.